The next 15 T cell receptor beta chains were all read from a single sample in a study of T cell repertoires in cytomegalovirus infection. TCRdb used MiXCR to reprocess the reads, holding one entry per CDR3 protein. The repertoire holds 500,000 to 600,000 distinct CDR3 sequences, approximately 15% seen once, with around 25% in the top ten. Sequenced material: CD8+ T cells from PBMCs. Every receptor here comes from a human donor in good health (CMV status not recorded). Some clones in this sample may be carry-over from other donors' samples.

This clonotype was counted only a few times. The chain links TRBV27 to TRBJ2-7, with 8 bases aligning to TRBD1. The CDR3 has 15 residues. Losses at the gene ends were 5 bases for V and 4 bases for J; bases not matched to a gene: 10. Germline CDR1 reads MNHEY; CDR2 reads SMNVEV (reference sequence). The DNA of the CDR3 is TGTGCCAGCAGTGCGACAGGGGTGGGGGTTTACGAGCAGTACTTC. It encodes CASSATGVGVYEQYF.

This clonotype was observed a handful of times. The chain has TRBV29-1 and TRBJ1-2; 9 nucleotides match TRBD1. The CDR3 is made up of 14 amino acids. The germline gives CDR1 SQVTM, CDR2 ANQGSEA. The V and J ends lost 6 bases and 7 bases, in that order; junction bases with no gene match: 12. This CDR3 is CSVTPGQGSLGYTF. The CDR3 nucleotides are TGCAGCGTAACCCCGGGACAGGGAAGTCTTGGCTACACCTTC. The complete variable domain, with remaining parts taken from reference TRBV29-1 and TRBJ1-2, reads SAVISQKPSRDICQRGTSLTIQCQVDSQVTMMFWYRQQPGQSLTLIATANQGSEATYESGFVIDKFPISRPNLTFSTLTVSNMSPEDSSIYLCSVTPGQGSLGYTFGSGTRLTVV.

At least ten counts were recorded for this clonotype. The chain has TRBV10-3 and TRBJ1-1; unclear D gene. The CDR3 runs to 15 residues. V was cut by 6 bases and J by 0 bases, with 14 bases left in between. CDR1 is ENHRY and CDR2 is SYGVKD in the germline V gene. CDR3 amino acids: CAIRSGEAMNTEAFF. For the CDR3, the DNA is TGTGCCATCAGGAGCGGGGAGGCTATGAACACTGAAGCTTTCTTT.

The sample holds many counts of this clonotype. This sequence joins TRBV4-1 and TRBJ2-7; no clear D gene. There are 16 residues in the CDR3. Germline CDR1 MGHRA, CDR2 YSYEKL. The germline V and J ends were trimmed by 0 bases and 2 bases, with 14 bases remaining between them. The CDR3 sequence is CASSQDSARSTYEQYF. Written as DNA, the CDR3 is TGCGCCAGCAGCCAAGACAGCGCGCGGTCTACCTACGAGCAGTACTTC.

This clonotype was seen more than once but under ten times. This chain joins TRBV7-2 and TRBJ1-2; 10 nucleotides align to TRBD1. The CDR3 consists of 14 residues. Per germline, CDR1 SGHTA and CDR2 FQGNSA. The trim removed 3 bases at V and 8 bases at J, leaving 6 bases unmatched. This CDR3 is CASSFPGQGGGYTF. The CDR3 DNA is TGTGCCAGCAGCTTCCCTGGACAGGGGGGGGGCTACACCTTC.

This clonotype was seen repeatedly, ten times or more. The chain recombines TRBV6-1 with TRBJ2-1, with D perhaps matching TRBD1 (6 bases). The CDR3 runs to 16 residues. V lost 5 bases and J 6 bases, leaving 20 bases between the germline ends. Germline V gene lookup returns CDR1 MNHNS and CDR2 SASEGT. The chain's CDR3 is CASSHIQGSVSNEQFF. In DNA form, the CDR3 reads TGTGCCAGCAGTCACATACAGGGTTCCGTCAGCAATGAGCAGTTCTTC.

V usage is TRBV29-1 and J usage is TRBJ1-1; D perhaps matches TRBD1 (5 bases). The CDR3 totals 13 residues. The V gene lost 3 bases and the J gene lost 4 bases, with 12 bases spanning the gap. Germline V gives CDR1 SQVTM, CDR2 ANQGSEA. This chain's CDR3 is CSVDVQGGTEAFF. The CDR3 DNA reads TGCAGCGTTGACGTCCAGGGCGGCACTGAAGCTTTCTTT.

About this clonotype: A much larger clone differs by one base, so this may be a read error. The V and J genes are TRBV7-9 and TRBJ1-6; 9 positions agree with TRBD1. The CDR3 consists of 19 residues. Looked up from germline, CDR1 is SEHNR and CDR2 is FQNEAQ (reference sequence). For the CDR3, the DNA is TGTGCCAGCAGCATACGACAGGGGGAACTTGGCTCCTATAATTCACCCCCCCACTTT. Amino acid sequence: CASSIRQGELGSYNSPPHF.

This clonotype was observed at least ten times. This sequence joins TRBV12-3 or TRBV12-4 and TRBJ1-2, with TRBD1 identical over 9 bases. The V gene end was trimmed by 7 bases and the J gene end by 3 bases; junction bases not matched to a gene: 9. This CDR3 has 15 amino acids. DNA of the CDR3: TGTGCCAGCACCTCCTGGACAGGGGTGGACTATGGCTACACCTTC. Protein sequence: CASTSWTGVDYGYTF.

This clonotype appeared many times. The genes are TRBV7-2 and TRBJ2-5; TRBD2 agrees at 15 bases. The V and J ends lost 10 bases and 4 bases, in that order; junction bases with no gene match: 1. Germline CDR1 reads SGHTA; CDR2 reads FQGNSA. The CDR3 runs to 13 residues. The CDR3 DNA reads TGTGCCACGGGACTAGCGGGAGGAGAGACCCAGTACTTC. Translation gives CATGLAGGETQYF.

The chain is built from TRBV11-2 and TRBJ2-1, with D possibly matching TRBD1 (5 bases). Germline V lookup: CDR1 SGHAT, CDR2 FQNNGV. Trimming shortened V by 2 bases and J by 9 bases, and 11 bases separated the two germline ends. This CDR3 is built from 13 residues. The CDR3 bases are TGTGCCAGCAGCTTAATGGGCAGGGTTGAGCAGTTCTTC. Translated: CASSLMGRVEQFF.

This clonotype was seen only a few times. V usage is TRBV5-1 and J usage is TRBJ2-1; 8 bases align to TRBD2. CDR1 is SGHRS, CDR2 YFSETQ, per germline. This CDR3 contains 16 residues. Trimming took 1 base from V and 2 from J; bases not matched to a gene: 5. The CDR3 region is CASSLMAGGPYNEQFF. CDR3 bases: TGCGCCAGCAGCTTGATGGCGGGGGGCCCCTACAATGAGCAGTTCTTC.

This clonotype was counted many times. The rearrangement links TRBV7-9 to TRBJ2-1; D unresolved. The germline V and J ends were trimmed by 1 base and 4 bases, with 8 bases remaining between them. Germline values: CDR1 SEHNR, CDR2 FQNEAQ (reference sequence). CDR3 length: 14 amino acids. The CDR3 bases are TGTGCCAGCAGCTTAGAGATCCCATACAATGAGCAGTTCTTC. Translated: CASSLEIPYNEQFF.

The chain couples TRBV3-1 to TRBJ1-6, with D unresolved. The CDR3 has 15 amino acids. Trimming cost V 0 bases and J 7 bases, with 10 bases left between them. Germline values: CDR1 LGHDT, CDR2 YNNKEL (reference sequence). The DNA of the CDR3 is TGTGCCAGCAGCCAAGATCGGGCGTCCAATTCACCCCTCCACTTT. Protein: CASSQDRASNSPLHF.

Note on this clonotype: This may stem from a read error, because a much larger clone lies one nucleotide away. The chain links TRBV27 to TRBJ2-7; D is perhaps TRBD1 (5 bases). This CDR3 is built from 14 residues. The germline gives CDR1 MNHEY, CDR2 SMNVEV (reference sequence). As DNA, the CDR3 is TGTGCCAGCAGTTTTGGGGCGGCCCCCTACGTGCAGTACTTC. Translating it yields CASSFGAAPYVQYF.